This T cell receptor (beta chain) was found in a study of spatial heterogeneity in lung cancer (dated 2019 in TCRdb). The study in broad terms: Beta-chain transcripts were consistently detected in greater numbers than alpha-chain transcripts, which likely reflected higher beta-chain transcript abundance. TCR transcript counts in tumor regions correlated strongly with a T cell transcriptional module score from matched bulk RNA-seq. In non-small cell lung cancer, the study made a quantitative comparison of TCR alpha and beta repertoires among multiple tumor regions, matched nontumor lung and blood. Nonsynonymous mutation counts, determined by whole-exome sequencing of tumor tissue, were related to TCR repertoire features. In the raw uncorrected reads, each unique combination of TCR and UMI appeared more than ten times on average. Both alpha and beta chains were TCR-sequenced in samples taken at surgery, namely 220 tumor regions, approximately 63 matched nontumor lung samples and 50 to 60 PBMC samples.

Study-wide findings and limitations: Counts of ubiquitous and regional expanded TCRs were found to correlate with counts of ubiquitous and regional nonsynonymous mutations, respectively. Confirming at a functional level the hypothesis that regional TCRs recognize regional mutations was considered to require additional single-cell paired TCR alpha and beta sequencing. The number of expanded intratumoral alpha and beta TCRs correlated with the tumor nonsynonymous mutation count. TCR-seq was estimated to cover only about 7.6% of tumor T cells for alpha chains and about 13% for beta chains.

V sheds 4 bases and J sheds 1 base, leaving 8 bases between their ends. The CDR3 covers 13 residues, taking in both the cysteine and the phenylalanine. The only DNA kept is the CDR3, 39 bases in frame from the first base. This clonotype was recorded a few times. Its antigen is not yet known. Base qualities are not at hand, and no much larger clone is one base apart. The library was designed around alpha chains, so this beta chain is a stray read whose abundance carries little weight. Interpreted using the paper, the time point label stands for: sample taken at primary tumor resection. Samples were obtained from approximately 77 patients with early-stage, untreated non-small cell lung cancer from the lung TRACERx cohort. Without any cell sorting, TCR sequencing was performed on whole RNA extracted either from tumor and nontumor lung tissue or from cryopreserved PBMC samples. Patients were selected for TCR sequencing only if sufficient RNA was available from at least two tumor regions. Tumor and adjacent nontumor lung specimens were reviewed by a lung pathologist before selection.

Libraries were constructed by 5' RACE. Sequenced on a NextSeq 500. In the TCR library protocol, a unique molecular identifier was attached to each TCR cDNA molecule so that PCR and sequencing errors could be corrected. The published analysis was carried out like this. TCR identification, UMI-based error correction and CDR3 extraction were performed with Decombinator tools. TCRs above a frequency of 2 per 1,000, corresponding to the top 1% of the tumor frequency distribution, were defined as expanded. Expanded tumor TCRs were classed as regional if statistically deemed absent (corrected P<0.05) from at least one tumor region, otherwise ubiquitous. Renyi diversity was computed with the R vegan package after each repertoire had been subsampled 100 times to 5,000 TCRs. CDR3 similarity networks were built from amino acid triplet string-kernel similarity, with CDR3s being connected when pairwise similarity was above 0.82. Through fastp at Q25 and MiXCR, TCRdb rebuilt clones from the public reads, retaining in-frame beta chains. Every CDR3 protein is listed once, alongside the most common genes and DNA of its rows. TCRdb, rather than the study authors, made the V and J calls. The sample includes about 9,800 distinct CDR3 sequences, with less than 65% observed a single time. Clones ranked in the top ten supply around 26% of the sample.

This material consisted of lung tumor tissue, taken at surgery. The receptor chain draws on TRBV12-3 or TRBV12-4 and TRBJ2-7, with no confidently assigned D gene. The sequence came from a female donor with early-stage non-small cell lung cancer. The CDR3 region reads CASSYFRSYEQYF. The DNA reads TGTGCCAGCAGTTACTTTCGATCCTACGAGCAGTACTTC.